This T cell receptor (beta chain) was profiled in a study of regulatory T cells in long-lasting Graves disease. Researchers made TCR beta libraries by using iRepertoire HTBI primers and running Arm-PCR on CDR3 regions. Each CDR3 protein is one row after TCRdb ran MiXCR on the multiplex PCR reads. The sample includes 450,000 to 650,000 distinct CDR3 sequences, about 16% seen only once; the top ten take just under 25%. General observations from the study: TRBV28, TRBJ1-2 and TRBJ2-5 were favored in persistent disease.

This clonotype was recorded a few times. What it recognizes is unknown. As for time point: newly diagnosed GD, antithyroid drugs for less than 3 months. The TCR library was made from RNA extracted from PBMCs. American Thyroid Association guidelines served as the basis for diagnosing Graves' disease. Germline lookup yields CDR1 MNHNS and CDR2 SASEGT. V shed 6 bases and J shed 6 bases, with 18 bases lying between them. The CDR3 spans 15 residues. These data were also reused for a study on T cells in Graves' hyperthyroidism and ophthalmopathy. From that study: Every diagnosis used clinical symptoms, serum thyroxine and TRAb, thyroid ultrasound and orbital computed tomography. The HTBI set primed first-round TCR CDR3 RT-PCR.

Specimen: peripheral blood mononuclear cells (PBMCs), collected at new diagnosis, from a patient treated with antithyroid drugs. This TCR was sampled from a woman aged 35-65 years with Graves disease. The V gene is TRBV6-1, the J gene TRBJ1-5; unclear D gene. The CDR3 DNA follows: TGTGCCAGCAGCACCCCCACCCAGGCGCGTCAGCCCCAGCATTTT. Translated, it gives CASSTPTQARQPQHF.